This TCR beta chain was captured by sequencing in a study of regulatory T cells in long-lasting Graves disease. Arm-PCR with iRepertoire HTBI primers amplified the CDR3 regions for these TCR beta libraries. MiXCR was run by TCRdb on the multiplex PCR reads, yielding one entry per CDR3 protein. The repertoire holds 680,000 or so distinct CDR3 sequences, with 16% as singletons. Time point reported: newly diagnosed GD, antithyroid drugs for less than 3 months. Researchers made the TCR library from RNA that was extracted from PBMCs. Collection of peripheral blood (nine milliliters) was done using EDTA tubes. V gave up 6 bases and J gave up 4 bases, with 12 bases separating them. CDR3 length: 13 residues. These same records also appear under a second study, on T cells in Graves' hyperthyroidism and ophthalmopathy.

The clonotype was recovered from a woman in her 30s with Graves disease. This chain connects TRBV12-3 or TRBV12-4 to TRBJ1-2; TRBD1 is a possible D gene (6 bases). The sample was peripheral blood mononuclear cells (PBMCs), taken at new diagnosis, from a patient treated with antithyroid drugs. The DNA of the CDR3 is TGTGCCAGCAGCCGGACAGAGAGCTATGGCTACACCTTC. Encoded protein: CASSRTESYGYTF.